This T cell receptor beta chain was found in a study of T cell responses to AZD1222 COVID-19 vaccine. At the level of the study: Some second doses came at about 4 weeks and others at about 12 weeks; these were pooled. Study findings and constraints: There were mostly white British donors and more females than males, and clonal diversity was possibly underestimated. Sampled repertoires all dated from after the peak T cell response. The study found vaccine-associated CD4 TCRs spanning spike, dominant at 160-218 and 743-854.

This clone showed up just once. Its antigen is not identified. The V gene's germline CDR1 is MNHNS and CDR2 SASEGT. The CDR3 is 17 amino acids. V shed 6 bases and J 4 bases; nucleotides not matched to a gene: 9. Clones were sequenced by immunoSEQ multiplex PCR, and TCRdb holds only the in-frame ones, with some missing. The repertoire has approximately 170,000 clones, roughly nine tenths of them found once; the top ten carry 6% to 8%. The chain links TRBV6-1 to TRBJ2-2; TRBD1 aligns across 12 bases. Sequencing was performed on peripheral blood, taken on day 0 of AZD1222 vaccination. The clonotype originates from an adult in good health. CDR3 region: CASRENRDRGRTGELFF. The CDR3 DNA reads TGTGCCAGCAGGGAAAACCGGGACAGGGGGCGCACCGGGGAGCTGTTTTTT.